The rows below give T cell receptor beta chains drawn from one sample of a study of blood T cell repertoires in COVID-19. Some clones are missing from TCRdb's copy, which holds only in-frame ones; the method was immunoSEQ multiplex PCR. The repertoire includes around 260,000 clones, about four fifths of them detected once, and approximately 15% sits in the top ten. The sample was peripheral blood. The receptors were sampled from a person between 65 and 79 years old with COVID-19, enrolled during active disease. CDR3s include the opening cysteine and the closing phenylalanine or tryptophan. A D gene is named only where the DNA matches it firmly. Clone size appears in some rows only: once, few, many, or a class for an expanded clone.

v_gene,abundance,d_gene,j_gene,CDR3aa,CDR3nt
TRBV11-3,few,TRBD1,TRBJ2-3,CASSSDGTADTQYF,TGTGCCAGCAGCTCGGACGGGACAGCAGATACGCAGTATTTT
TRBV30,.,TRBD2,TRBJ2-1,CAWRAGAGPFF,TGTGCCTGGAGGGCGGGAGCGGGACCCTTCTTC
TRBV10-3,.,.,TRBJ1-1,CAINRDGGTEAFF,TGTGCCATCAACAGGGACGGTGGGACTGAAGCTTTCTTT
TRBV19,.,TRBD2,TRBJ2-1,CASSIGAPGLAGPEQFF,TGTGCCAGTAGTATCGGGGCACCGGGACTAGCGGGACCCGAGCAGTTCTTC
TRBV30,.,.,TRBJ2-7,CAWSLGGNEQYF,TGTGCCTGGTCGCTAGGCGGGAACGAGCAGTACTTC
TRBV6-1,.,TRBD1,TRBJ2-2,CASSGPGQGATGELFF,TGTGCCAGCAGTGGTCCGGGACAGGGGGCCACCGGGGAGCTGTTTTTT
TRBV28,.,.,TRBJ2-3,CASITAGYPTQYF,TGTGCCAGCATTACCGCGGGATATCCCACGCAGTATTTT
TRBV23-1,.,TRBD1,TRBJ2-1,CASGRQGVVEQFF,TGCGCCAGCGGACGACAGGGGGTTGTTGAGCAGTTCTTC
TRBV5-6,.,TRBD2,TRBJ2-1,CASGLASSYNEQFF,TGTGCCAGCGGACTAGCGAGTTCCTACAATGAGCAGTTCTTC
TRBV7-2,.,.,TRBJ2-5,CASSLGVQETQYF,TGTGCCAGCAGCTTAGGCGTGCAAGAGACCCAGTACTTC
TRBV7-2,.,TRBD2,TRBJ2-3,CASSLRLGGGGTDTQYF,TGTGCCAGCAGCTTAAGGTTAGGCGGGGGAGGCACAGATACGCAGTATTTT
TRBV18,.,.,TRBJ1-5,CASSAGAETPQHF,TGTGCCAGCTCGGCTGGGGCAGAAACGCCCCAGCATTTT
TRBV6-4,.,TRBD1,TRBJ1-2,CASSRGTGGVNSYGYTF,TGTGCCAGCAGCCGGGGGACAGGGGGCGTCAATTCCTATGGCTACACCTTC
TRBV19,once,.,TRBJ1-4,CASSTTEINEKLFF,TGTGCCAGTAGTACGACAGAGATTAATGAAAAACTGTTTTTT
TRBV28,few,TRBD1,TRBJ1-6,CASSWDRGNNSPLHF,TGTGCCAGCAGCTGGGACAGGGGGAATAATTCACCCCTCCACTTT
TRBV30,.,.,TRBJ1-2,CAWRSERLYGYTF,TGTGCCTGGAGGTCGGAGCGCCTCTATGGCTACACCTTC
TRBV2,.,TRBD1,TRBJ2-2,CASSHRTGPTNTGELFF,TGTGCCAGCAGTCACCGGACAGGACCGACGAACACCGGGGAGCTGTTTTTT
TRBV7-9,many,.,TRBJ2-7,CASSLALPGEQYF,TGTGCCAGCAGCTTAGCCCTACCGGGCGAGCAGTACTTC
TRBV3-1/TRBV3-2,.,TRBD1,TRBJ2-2,CASSQGQGFTGELFF,TGTGCCAGCAGCCAGGGACAGGGGTTCACCGGGGAGCTGTTTTTT
TRBV29-1,.,TRBD1,TRBJ1-2,CSVPSPGTAYGYTF,TGCAGCGTCCCTTCTCCCGGGACAGCCTATGGCTACACCTTC
TRBV5-1,.,.,TRBJ1-2,CASFGGAGYTF,TGCGCCAGCTTCGGGGGGGCCGGCTACACCTTC
TRBV6-5,.,.,TRBJ1-2,CASRERTNYGYTF,TGTGCCAGCAGGGAGAGGACTAACTATGGCTACACCTTC
TRBV27,.,TRBD1,TRBJ1-1,CASQGTAYTEAFF,TGTGCCAGCCAGGGGACAGCTTACACTGAAGCTTTCTTT
TRBV5-4,few,.,TRBJ2-1,CASSLQGRLYNEQFF,TGTGCCAGCAGCTTACAGGGACGGCTCTACAATGAGCAGTTCTTC
TRBV5-1,.,.,TRBJ1-2,CASSPGGPGVNYGYTF,TGCGCCAGCAGCCCCGGGGGTCCCGGGGTAAACTATGGCTACACCTTC
TRBV18,few,.,TRBJ1-5,CASSPESGFGQPQHF,TGTGCCAGCTCACCGGAAAGCGGGTTCGGTCAGCCCCAGCATTTT
TRBV5-4,once,TRBD1,TRBJ1-4,CASSNPGTGNEKLFF,TGTGCCAGCAGTAATCCCGGGACAGGGAATGAAAAACTGTTTTTT
TRBV4-3,.,.,TRBJ1-5,CASSQDQSGQPQHF,TGCGCCAGCAGCCAAGATCAGTCGGGTCAGCCCCAGCATTTT
TRBV9,.,TRBD1,TRBJ2-7,CASSGGQGNEQYF,TGTGCCAGCAGCGGGGGACAGGGAAACGAGCAGTACTTC
TRBV20-1,.,.,TRBJ1-2,CSARPSGYTF,TGCAGTGCTAGACCATCTGGCTACACCTTC
TRBV10-3,once,TRBD1,TRBJ1-4,CAISESGQGANEKLFF,TGTGCCATCAGTGAGTCCGGACAGGGTGCTAATGAAAAACTGTTTTTT
TRBV6-2/TRBV6-3,.,.,TRBJ1-1,CASSPLLLNTEAFF,TGTGCCAGCAGTCCACTTCTACTGAACACTGAAGCTTTCTTT
TRBV5-1,.,.,TRBJ1-1,CASRSWGNEDTEAFF,TGCGCCAGCAGGTCATGGGGCAATGAGGACACTGAAGCTTTCTTT
TRBV25-1,.,.,TRBJ1-6,CASSEFGDVGVSPLHF,TGTGCCAGCAGTGAATTCGGGGATGTGGGCGTTTCACCCCTCCACTTT
TRBV5-6,.,TRBD1,TRBJ2-2,CASSSYPGQTNTGELFF,TGTGCCAGCAGCTCATACCCGGGACAGACGAACACCGGGGAGCTGTTTTTT
TRBV14,once,.,TRBJ1-6,CASSQVASWGQLSPLHF,TGTGCCAGCAGCCAAGTTGCTTCTTGGGGACAACTGTCACCCCTCCACTTT
TRBV5-4,.,.,TRBJ1-6,CASSLETANSPLHF,TGTGCCAGCAGCTTGGAGACAGCTAATTCACCCCTCCACTTT
TRBV7-6,once,.,TRBJ1-1,CASSLGRNTEAFF,TGTGCCAGCAGCTTAGGCAGGAACACTGAAGCTTTCTTT
TRBV7-2,.,.,TRBJ2-7,CASSSPGYEQYF,TGTGCCAGCAGCTCCCCCGGCTACGAGCAGTACTTC
TRBV29-1,.,TRBD2,TRBJ2-7,CSVGLAAEQYF,TGCAGCGTAGGACTAGCAGCCGAGCAGTACTTC
TRBV7-2,.,TRBD1,TRBJ1-1,CASSLGDRASEAFF,TGTGCCAGCAGCTTAGGTGACAGGGCTTCTGAAGCTTTCTTT
TRBV6-1,once,.,TRBJ1-2,CASSEALYGGYGYTF,TGTGCCAGCAGTGAAGCGCTCTACGGGGGCTATGGCTACACCTTC